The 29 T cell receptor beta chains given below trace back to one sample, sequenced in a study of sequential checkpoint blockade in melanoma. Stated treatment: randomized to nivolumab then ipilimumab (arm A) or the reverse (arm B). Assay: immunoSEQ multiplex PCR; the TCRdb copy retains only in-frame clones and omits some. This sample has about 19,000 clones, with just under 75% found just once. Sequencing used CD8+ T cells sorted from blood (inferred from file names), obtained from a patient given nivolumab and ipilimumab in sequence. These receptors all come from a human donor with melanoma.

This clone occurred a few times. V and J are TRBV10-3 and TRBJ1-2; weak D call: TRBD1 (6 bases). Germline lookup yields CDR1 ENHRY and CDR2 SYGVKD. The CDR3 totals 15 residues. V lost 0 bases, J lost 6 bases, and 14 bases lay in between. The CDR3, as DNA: TGTGCCATCAGTGAGTCGCTTACACAGGGTAATGGCTACACCTTC. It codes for CAISESLTQGNGYTF.

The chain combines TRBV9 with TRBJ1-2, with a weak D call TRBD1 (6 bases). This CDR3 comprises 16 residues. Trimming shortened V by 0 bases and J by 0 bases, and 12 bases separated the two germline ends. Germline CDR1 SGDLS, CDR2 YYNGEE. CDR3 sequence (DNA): TGTGCCAGCAGCGTAGCGGGGGGCAACCCTAACTATGGCTACACCTTC. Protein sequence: CASSVAGGNPNYGYTF.

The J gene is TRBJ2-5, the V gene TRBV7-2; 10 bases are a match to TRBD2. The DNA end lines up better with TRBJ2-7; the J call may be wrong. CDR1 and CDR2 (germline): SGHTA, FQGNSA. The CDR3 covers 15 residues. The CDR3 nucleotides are TGTGCCAGCAGCGAAGCACCTAGCGGGAGCCGCGAGCAGTACTTC. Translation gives CASSEAPSGSREQYF.

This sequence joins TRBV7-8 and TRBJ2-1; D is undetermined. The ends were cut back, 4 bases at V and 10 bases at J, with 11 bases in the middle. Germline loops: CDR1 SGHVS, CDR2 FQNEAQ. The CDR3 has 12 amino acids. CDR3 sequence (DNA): TGTGCCAGCAGCTCCCTAGTTGGGGAGCAGTTCTTC. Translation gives CASSSLVGEQFF.

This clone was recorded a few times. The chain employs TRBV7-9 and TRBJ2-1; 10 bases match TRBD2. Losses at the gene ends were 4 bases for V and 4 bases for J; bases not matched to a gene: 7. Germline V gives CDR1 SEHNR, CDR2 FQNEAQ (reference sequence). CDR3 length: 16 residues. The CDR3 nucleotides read TGTGCCAGCAGCTCCGAACTAGCGGGGTGGTACAATGAGCAGTTCTTC. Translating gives CASSSELAGWYNEQFF.

In DNA, the CDR3 is TGCGCCAGCAGCCAAGCCGGGGGGCGATACAATGAGCAGTTCTTC. Residues: CASSQAGGRYNEQFF. The V call is TRBV4-1, the J call TRBJ2-1, with a weak D call TRBD2 (7 bases). The CDR3 has 15 amino acids. V dropped 1 base and J dropped 4 bases, with 11 bases sitting between them. Germline V gene sequence: CDR1 MGHRA, CDR2 YSYEKL.

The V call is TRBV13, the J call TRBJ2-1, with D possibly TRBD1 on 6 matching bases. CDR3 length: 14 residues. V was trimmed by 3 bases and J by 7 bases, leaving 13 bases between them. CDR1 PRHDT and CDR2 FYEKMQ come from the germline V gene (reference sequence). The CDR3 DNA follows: TGTGCCAGCAGCTTGACGTCAAGGGGGAATGAGCAGTTCTTC. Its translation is CASSLTSRGNEQFF.

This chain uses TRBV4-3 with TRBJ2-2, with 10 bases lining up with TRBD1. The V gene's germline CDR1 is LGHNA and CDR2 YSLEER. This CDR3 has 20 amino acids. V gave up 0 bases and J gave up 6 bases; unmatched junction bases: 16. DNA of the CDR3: TGCGCCAGCAGCCAAGACCTGCCCTTTCCGGGACAGGGGACGTCCGGGGAGCTGTTTTTT. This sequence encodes CASSQDLPFPGQGTSGELFF.

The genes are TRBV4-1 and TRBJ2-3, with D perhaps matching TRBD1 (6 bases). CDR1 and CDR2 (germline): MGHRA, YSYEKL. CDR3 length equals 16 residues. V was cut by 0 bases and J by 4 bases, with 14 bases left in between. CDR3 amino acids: CASSQDEGDQADTQYF. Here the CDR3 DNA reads TGCGCCAGCAGCCAAGATGAGGGGGACCAAGCAGATACGCAGTATTTT.

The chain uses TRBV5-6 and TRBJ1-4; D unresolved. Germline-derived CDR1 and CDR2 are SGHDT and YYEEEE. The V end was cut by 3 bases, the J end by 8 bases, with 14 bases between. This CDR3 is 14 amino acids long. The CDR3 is CASSSPTQEEKLFF. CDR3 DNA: TGTGCCAGCAGCTCCCCGACCCAGGAAGAAAAACTGTTTTTT. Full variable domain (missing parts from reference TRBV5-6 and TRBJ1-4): DAGVTQSPTHLIKTRGQQVTLRCSPKSGHDTVSWYQQALGQGPQFIFQYYEEEERQRGNFPDRFSGHQFPNYSSELNVNALLLGDSALYLCASSSPTQEEKLFFGSGTQLSVL.

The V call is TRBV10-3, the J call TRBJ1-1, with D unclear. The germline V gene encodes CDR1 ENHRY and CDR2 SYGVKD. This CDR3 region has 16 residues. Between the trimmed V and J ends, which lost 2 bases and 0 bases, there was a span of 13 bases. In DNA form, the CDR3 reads TGTGCCATCAGTGAGAGGCGGGGTACCATGAACACTGAAGCTTTCTTT. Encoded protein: CAISERRGTMNTEAFF.

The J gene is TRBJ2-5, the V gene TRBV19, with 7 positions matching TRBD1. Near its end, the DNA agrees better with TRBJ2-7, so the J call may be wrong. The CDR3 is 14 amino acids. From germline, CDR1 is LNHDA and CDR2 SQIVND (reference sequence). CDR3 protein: CASSRGDRYYEQYF. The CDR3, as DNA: TGTGCCAGTAGTAGAGGGGACAGATACTACGAGCAGTACTTC.

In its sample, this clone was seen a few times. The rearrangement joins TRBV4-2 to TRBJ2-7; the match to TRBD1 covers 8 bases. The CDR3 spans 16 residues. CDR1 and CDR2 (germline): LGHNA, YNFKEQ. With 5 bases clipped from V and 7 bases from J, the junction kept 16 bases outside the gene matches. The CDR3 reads CASSLRWGTGPREQYF. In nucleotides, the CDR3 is TGTGCCAGCAGCTTGCGGTGGGGGACAGGTCCTCGGGAGCAGTACTTC.

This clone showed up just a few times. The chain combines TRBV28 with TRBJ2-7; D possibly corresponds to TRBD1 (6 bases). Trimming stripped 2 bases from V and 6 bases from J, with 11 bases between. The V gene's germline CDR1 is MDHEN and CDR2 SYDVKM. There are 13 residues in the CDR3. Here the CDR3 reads CASSLGRGSEQYF. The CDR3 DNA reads TGTGCCAGCAGTTTAGGCAGGGGTAGCGAGCAGTACTTC.

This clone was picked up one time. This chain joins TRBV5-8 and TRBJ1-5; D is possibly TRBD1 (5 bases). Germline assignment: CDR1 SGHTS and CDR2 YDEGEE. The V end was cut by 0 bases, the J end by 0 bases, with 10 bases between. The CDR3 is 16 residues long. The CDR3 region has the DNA TGTGCCAGCAGCTTGGGGGGGGGATATAGCAATCAGCCCCAGCATTTT. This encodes CASSLGGGYSNQPQHF. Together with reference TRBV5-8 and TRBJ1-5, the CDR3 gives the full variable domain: EAGVTQSPTHLIKTRGQQATLRCSPISGHTSVYWYQQALGLGLQFLLWYDEGEERNRGNFPPRFSGRQFPNYSSELNVNALELEDSALYLCASSLGGGYSNQPQHFGDGTRLSIL.

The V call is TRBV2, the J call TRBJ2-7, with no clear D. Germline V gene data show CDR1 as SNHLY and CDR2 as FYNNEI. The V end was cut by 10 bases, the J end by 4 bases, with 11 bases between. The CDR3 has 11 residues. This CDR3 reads CAIELGYEQYF. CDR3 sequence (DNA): TGTGCCATCGAACTCGGGTACGAGCAGTACTTC. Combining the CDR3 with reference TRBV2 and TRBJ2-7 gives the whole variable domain EPEVTQTPSHQVTQMGQEVILRCVPISNHLYFYWYRQILGQKVEFLVSFYNNEISEKSEIFDDQFSVERPDGSNFTLKIRSTKLEDSAMYFCAIELGYEQYFGPGTRLTVT.

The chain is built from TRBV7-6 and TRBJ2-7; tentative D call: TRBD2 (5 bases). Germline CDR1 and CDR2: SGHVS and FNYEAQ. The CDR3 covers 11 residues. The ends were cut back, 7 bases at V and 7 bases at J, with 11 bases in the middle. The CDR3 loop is CASTRGEEQYF. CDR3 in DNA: TGTGCCAGCACCCGGGGTGAAGAGCAGTACTTC.

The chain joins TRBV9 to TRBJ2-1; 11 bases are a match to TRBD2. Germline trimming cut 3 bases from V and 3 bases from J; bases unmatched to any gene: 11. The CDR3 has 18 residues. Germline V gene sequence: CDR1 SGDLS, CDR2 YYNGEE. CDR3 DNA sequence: TGTGCCAGCAGCGGACCGCCGGGACTAGCGGAAATCTACAATGAGCAGTTCTTC. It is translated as CASSGPPGLAEIYNEQFF.

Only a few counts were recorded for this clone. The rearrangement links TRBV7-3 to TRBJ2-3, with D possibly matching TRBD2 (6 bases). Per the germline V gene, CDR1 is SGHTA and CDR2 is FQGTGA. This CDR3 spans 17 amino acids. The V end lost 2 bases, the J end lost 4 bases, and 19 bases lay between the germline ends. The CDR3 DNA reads TGTGCCAGCAGCTTAGGTGCCTTCGGTGGGGACTCAGATACGCAGTATTTT. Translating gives CASSLGAFGGDSDTQYF.

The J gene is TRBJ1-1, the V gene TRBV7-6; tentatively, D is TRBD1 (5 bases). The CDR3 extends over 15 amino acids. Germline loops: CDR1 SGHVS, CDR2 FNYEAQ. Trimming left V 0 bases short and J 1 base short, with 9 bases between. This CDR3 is CASSLAGLPNTEAFF. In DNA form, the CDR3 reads TGTGCCAGCAGCTTAGCGGGACTGCCGAACACTGAAGCTTTCTTT.

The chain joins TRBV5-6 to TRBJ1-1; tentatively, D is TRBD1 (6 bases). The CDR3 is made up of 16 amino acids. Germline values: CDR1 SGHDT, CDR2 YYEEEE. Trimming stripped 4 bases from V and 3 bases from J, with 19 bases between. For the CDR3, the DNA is TGTGCCAGCAGCGCCACGGTGGACAGACCCGACACTGAAGCTTTCTTT. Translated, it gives CASSATVDRPDTEAFF.

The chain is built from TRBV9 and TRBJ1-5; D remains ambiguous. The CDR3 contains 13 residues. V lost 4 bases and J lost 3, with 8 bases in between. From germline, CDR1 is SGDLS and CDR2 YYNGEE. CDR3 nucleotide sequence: TGTGCCAGCAGCCCCAGGCCCAATCAGCCCCAGCATTTT. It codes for CASSPRPNQPQHF.

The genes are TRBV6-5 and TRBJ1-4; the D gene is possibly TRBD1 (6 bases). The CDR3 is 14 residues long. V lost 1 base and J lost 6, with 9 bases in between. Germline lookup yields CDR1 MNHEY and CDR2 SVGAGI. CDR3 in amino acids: CASSYLSGDEKLFF. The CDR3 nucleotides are TGTGCCAGCAGTTACTTGTCAGGGGATGAAAAACTGTTTTTT.

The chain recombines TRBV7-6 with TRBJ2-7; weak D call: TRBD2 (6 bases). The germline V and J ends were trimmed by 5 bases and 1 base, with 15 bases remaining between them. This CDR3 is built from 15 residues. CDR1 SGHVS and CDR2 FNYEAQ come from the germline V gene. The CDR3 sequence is CASSTSGVPSYEQYF. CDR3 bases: TGTGCCAGCAGCACGTCGGGGGTCCCGTCCTACGAGCAGTACTTC.

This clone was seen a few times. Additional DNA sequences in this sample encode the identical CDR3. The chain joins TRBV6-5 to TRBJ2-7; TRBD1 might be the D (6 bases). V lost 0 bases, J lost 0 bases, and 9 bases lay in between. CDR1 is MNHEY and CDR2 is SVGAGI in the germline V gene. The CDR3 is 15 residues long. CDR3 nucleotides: TGTGCCAGCAGTTACTCACTGGACAGCTCCTACGAGCAGTACTTC. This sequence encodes CASSYSLDSSYEQYF.

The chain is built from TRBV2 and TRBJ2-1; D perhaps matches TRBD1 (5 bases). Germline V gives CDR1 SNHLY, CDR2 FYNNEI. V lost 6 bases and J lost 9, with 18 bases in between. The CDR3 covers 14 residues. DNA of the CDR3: TGTGCCAGCAGAGCCACCCCTAGGGGTGGTGAGCAGTTCTTC. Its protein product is CASRATPRGGEQFF.

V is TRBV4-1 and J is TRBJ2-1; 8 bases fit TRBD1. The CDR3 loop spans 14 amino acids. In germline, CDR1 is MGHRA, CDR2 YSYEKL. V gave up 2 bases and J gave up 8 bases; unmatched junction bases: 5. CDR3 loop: CASSQRTGHDEQFF. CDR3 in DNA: TGCGCCAGCAGCCAAAGGACAGGGCACGATGAGCAGTTCTTC.

CDR3 protein: CAWGVLGQGVDEQFF. The CDR3 nucleotides are TGTGCCTGGGGGGTCCTCGGACAGGGAGTCGATGAGCAGTTCTTC. The chain recombines TRBV30 with TRBJ2-1; 8 bases match TRBD1. The CDR3 spans 15 residues. Per germline, CDR1 GTSNPN and CDR2 SVGIG (reference sequence). Trimming removed 5 bases from V and 8 bases from J; junction bases left unmatched: 14.

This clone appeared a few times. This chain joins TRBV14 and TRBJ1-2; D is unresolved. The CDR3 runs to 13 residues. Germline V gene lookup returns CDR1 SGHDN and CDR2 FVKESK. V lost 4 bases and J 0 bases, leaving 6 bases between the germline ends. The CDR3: CASSPGTNYGYTF. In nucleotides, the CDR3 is TGTGCCAGCAGCCCAGGAACTAACTATGGCTACACCTTC.